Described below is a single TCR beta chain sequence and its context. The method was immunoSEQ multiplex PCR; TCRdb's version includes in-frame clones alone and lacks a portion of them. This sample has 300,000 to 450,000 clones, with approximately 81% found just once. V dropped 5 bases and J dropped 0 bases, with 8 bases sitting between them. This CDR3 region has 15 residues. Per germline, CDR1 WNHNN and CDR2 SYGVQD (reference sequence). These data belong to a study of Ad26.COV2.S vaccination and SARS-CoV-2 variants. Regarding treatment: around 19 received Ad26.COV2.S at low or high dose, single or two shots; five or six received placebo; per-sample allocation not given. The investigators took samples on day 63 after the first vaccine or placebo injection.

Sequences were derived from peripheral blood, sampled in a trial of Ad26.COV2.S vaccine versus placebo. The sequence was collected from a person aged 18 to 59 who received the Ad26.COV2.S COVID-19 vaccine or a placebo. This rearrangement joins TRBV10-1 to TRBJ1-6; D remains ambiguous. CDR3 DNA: TGCGCCAGCAGTTTACGACACTCCTATAATTCACCCCTCCACTTT. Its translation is CASSLRHSYNSPLHF.